This TCR beta chain was found in a study of shared clonotypes between healthy human individuals. Study as a whole: Aged between 18 and 49, the donors were a couple of women and three men. Whole-study results and caveats: Clonotypes shared by all four donors outscored non-shared clonotypes in generation probability.

The trim removed 5 bases at V and 3 bases at J, leaving 8 bases unmatched. Germline V lookup: CDR1 SGHNT, CDR2 YYREEE (reference sequence). The CDR3 runs 14 residues. On sorted subsets, replicate PCRs used approximately 190 ng DNA, or about 33,000 T cell genomes. Sequencing used immunoSEQ multiplex PCR; TCRdb keeps in-frame clones, though not all of them. Of under 1 million clones listed, 90% to 97% are singletons. Naive-designated CD8 cells lacked CD45RO, were positively enriched for CCR7, and omitted terminally differentiated effector memory CD45RA+ cells. This clone appeared once. Its antigen is as yet unknown.

The chain combines TRBV5-4 with TRBJ2-7, with 7 bases fitting TRBD2. The TCR was taken from a man aged 30 to 45 in good health. The sample was naive CD8+ T cells sorted from blood. The CDR3 loop reads CASSTTGLFYEQYF. Here the CDR3 DNA reads TGTGCCAGCAGTACCACGGGACTATTCTACGAGCAGTACTTC.